This TCR beta chain was sequenced for a study of cytomegalovirus exposure and HLA in healthy donors. Primers: 60 Vbeta forward and 13 Jbeta reverse. Sequenced by immunoSEQ multiplex PCR; TCRdb stores in-frame clones only, minus some. The table has 65,000 to 95,000 clones, 60% to 85% seen once. A word on this clone: What it binds is not known. The junction departs from germline at one end; a sequencing error may be responsible.

Germline V CDR1 and CDR2: SGHAT, FQNNGV. This CDR3 contains 12 residues. The study, taken as a whole, reports: According to a later analysis, donors in an Asian-associated ancestry cluster reportedly had fewer N-insertions than the roughly 640-donor mean. Across HLA loci, a later analysis found differing TCR association rates, with DRB1 most and HLA-C fewest. Excluded were some V segments that proved indistinguishable, including TRBV6-2 and TRBV6-3.

This chain links TRBV11-2 with TRBJ1-2; D might be TRBD1 (6 bases). Sample: PBMCs. The TCR comes from a male donor in good health and CMV-seropositive. CDR3 protein: CASSSGAYGYPF. The CDR3 DNA sequence: TGTGCCAGCAGTTCAGGGGCCTATGGCTACCCCTTC.